Sequencing of this T cell receptor (beta chain) was carried out in a study of cytomegalovirus exposure and HLA in healthy donors (dated by TCRdb to about 2017). General notes on the study: An earlier analysis of fewer than 750 of the donors reported 276 Gb of sequence data and 117 million unique TCR beta sequences obtained from about 179 million T cells. All discovery cohort repertoires had been generated on a single sequencing platform. Rather than drawing on any new phenotypic data, the later analysis identified candidate immune exposures from TCR beta sequences and the way those sequences occurred across donors. To predict cytomegalovirus infection status, the study combined high-throughput TCR immunosequencing, statistical association of individual TCRs with disease status, and machine learning. A later genetic analysis took genome-wide SNP genotypes for about 55% of the roughly 700 donors and used that subset as a discovery cohort. Of the approximately 400 genotyped donors, approximately 83% fell in the genetic ancestry cluster associated with self-reported Caucasian donors. The T cell repertoires of 550 to 850 subjects were profiled by immunosequencing and related to cytomegalovirus serostatus. The study was designed to test whether signatures of past pathogen exposure could be identified by cataloging public T cell receptors. Roughly five DR-DQ haplotypes were handled as single units for association and clustering because linkage in the cohort was strong. To decide whether each TCR beta V gene segment behaved as functional or pseudogenic, an earlier analysis of approximately 590 of the donors relied on high-throughput TCR beta sequencing. A later analysis re-examined previously published TCR beta repertoires from just over 650 donors and added high-resolution HLA genotyping to investigate patterns of TCR occurrence. An early release that covered roughly 600 HLA-typed donors contained about 300 gigabases of sequencing data and approximately 85 million unique TCR sequences. Donor age, sex, ethnicity and CMV serostatus were compiled together with the repertoire data. Class I and class II HLA loci were covered by the typing at four-digit resolution. On average, around 240,000 unique TCR beta nucleotide sequences were sequenced per donor among a few hundred genotyped donors of the cohort, with 15% to 20% of those sequences being non-productive. The number of typed donors differed by locus: about 620-640 for A, B, C, DRB1 and DQB1; 522 for DQA1; 600 to 610 for DPA1; and some 430 for DPB1. Along with the approximately 620-subject first cohort, a separate validation cohort of over a hundred different subjects was used. The study at large found these results: Immune exposure information for the cohort was limited to CMV serostatus. Most TCR sequences were seen in very few donors, while some public TCRs were found in many individuals. The study gave a list of 150 to 200 TCR beta chains associated with cytomegalovirus. A few of the identified cytomegalovirus-associated TCR beta chains were confirmed in vitro to be specific for cytomegalovirus antigens. A cluster of highly shared sequence variants was judged likely to be a technical artifact of the sequencing pipeline. Because HLA typing was missing for some donors at each locus, association tests included only the typed subset. The authors suggested that the approach could potentially be extended to other disease states and immunological phenotypes. A further reported finding was that TCR beta sequences accurately predicted the HLA-A and HLA-B alleles for most subjects in the first cohort. Because counts were too low, seventeen rarely observed V segments, including chromosome 9 orphons, were left out of the earlier analysis of approximately 500 of the donors. Roughly uniform sequencing depth across donors was assumed in presence/absence analyses, although this assumption may not hold. In a later analysis, TCR association rates were found to vary across HLA loci, with the most associated TCRs seen for DRB1 alleles and the fewest for HLA-C alleles. Broadly in line with IMGT annotations, most TCR beta V segments showed up in productive rearrangements about 87% or about 30% of the time in an earlier analysis of approximately 640 of the donors. A later analysis found that HLA-associated TCR beta chains were more clonally expanded and had lower generation probabilities than equally common non-associated chains. Correlated functional status among segregating V segments might reflect linkage disequilibrium, but an unknown experimental factor could not be ruled out. Compared with the 666-donor mean, donors in an Asian-associated ancestry cluster had fewer N-insertions in productive TCRs, according to a later genetic analysis. Only TCR beta chains were sequenced in this cohort, and the absence of alpha or paired-chain data limited detectable features. Assigning TCR associations to individual alleles was difficult when HLA alleles, especially DR and DQ, strongly co-occurred. Specific HLA alleles were associated with 16,951 TCR beta sequences at a false discovery rate of 0.05 in a later analysis. In a later analysis, several top co-occurrence clusters were reported to appear linked to parvovirus B19, influenza, CMV and Epstein-Barr virus. The 87-base-pair reads could not distinguish some IMGT-functional V segments, including TRBV6-2 and TRBV6-3, so those segments were excluded. A later analysis found that most CMV-associated TCR beta chains appeared HLA-restricted, with HLA associations seemingly driven largely by CMV exposure. V-gene and J-gene trimming of TCR beta chains was associated with a missense DCLRE1C variant in a later genetic analysis, and the association was replicated in an independent cohort. The classifier was reported to diagnose cytomegalovirus status with high specificity and sensitivity in both the original cohort and the validation cohort.

Points on this clone: Its specific antigen is unknown. No clone much larger than this one lies a single base away; base qualities are absent.

In total, over 600 healthy bone marrow donors made up the cohort. At the time of sampling, every cohort member was nominally healthy, though immune exposures that went unrecorded were likely present. The donor was CMV seropositive and belonged to the group of 250 to 300 seropositive cohort members. A peripheral blood sample was collected from each donor, and TCR beta sequencing was performed on peripheral blood mononuclear cells. Genomic DNA extraction from the blood cell samples was performed with the Qiagen DNeasy Blood Extraction Kit. The library came from the immunoSEQ multiplex PCR assay. For the multiplex PCR, a mixture combining 60 forward primers for TCR Vbeta segments and 13 reverse primers for TCR Jbeta segments was used. The CDR3 region of rearranged TCR beta genes was amplified from genomic DNA with a multiplex PCR assay. Amplified TCR beta libraries were sequenced as 87-base-pair reads on the Illumina HiSeq System. Under the source paper's analysis protocol: A later analysis tallied around 87 million unique TCR beta chains across the 650 to 750 repertoires, and approximately 12 million of those chains were shared by two or more donors. A nearest-neighbor algorithm error-corrected the raw reads and collapsed the reads into unique sequences, merging closely related sequences to remove PCR and sequencing errors. CDR3 sequences were aligned to IMGT reference sequences to assign V, D and J gene segments. For a sequence to be retained, at least a six-nucleotide match to both a V gene segment and a J gene segment was required. A rearrangement was called productive if the CDR3 had no stop codons and remained in frame with V and J, and every other rearrangement was called non-productive. CDR3 was defined by IMGT convention, running from the second conserved V-encoded cysteine to the conserved J-encoded phenylalanine. Sequences without an unambiguous match to a single V gene segment were excluded from the earlier analysis of several hundred of the donors. In an earlier analysis of approximately 500 of the donors, a V segment was called functional when productive rearrangements were above 56.7%, and segregating when the standard deviation between donors exceeded 5%. A statistical classification framework was developed to diagnose cytomegalovirus status using the catalog of TCR beta chain sequences. In a later analysis, V and J genes were assigned by comparing TCR nucleotide sequences against IMGT/GENE-DB human TR gene sequences. Using the TCRdist pipeline, a later analysis assigned CDR3 sequences along with most-parsimonious VDJ recombination scenarios. A later analysis defined each TCR beta chain by its CDR3 amino acid sequence plus V-gene family, and excluded reads lacking a unique V-gene family. To address suspected cross-contamination and a sequencing artifact, a later analysis removed 592 highly shared, low-generation-probability nucleotide sequences. In a later analysis, a clonal expansion index was calculated for each public chain from normalized within-repertoire ranks of inferred template counts. In a later analysis, generation probabilities were computed using a VDJ recombination model fitted to out-of-frame rearrangements, and the results were checked against IGoR. A later analysis scored TCR-TCR, TCR-HLA and TCR-CMV co-occurrence with hypergeometric tests, applying a repertoire-size bias correction to TCR pairs. A later analysis estimated false discovery rates by permuting HLA or CMV assignments 20 times. In a later analysis, co-occurring TCRs were grouped using DBSCAN, and TCRdist sequence similarity was added for clustering within HLA-allele-positive subsets. Co-occurrence clustering excluded repertoires with fewer than 30,000 or more than 120,000 public chains, plus five with anomalous nucleotide sharing. The table comes from immuneACCESS by way of TCRdb, which keeps in-frame sequences with V and J called. Part of the clones is missing from these tables; in studies checked, under half for an unresolved V gene and the rest for unknown reasons. That table gives V, J and clone size, and the DNA gave D and trimming. This sample lists around 69,000 clones; around two thirds were detected once. The ten largest clones represent around 10% of the sample.

The CDR3 spans 13 residues, from the cysteine through the phenylalanine. Left in the record is the CDR3 DNA by itself, 39 bases read in frame from the first base. For CDR1 and CDR2, the germline V gene (reference sequence) lists GTSNPN and SVGIG. At the junction V is shortened by 2 bases and J by 0 bases, with 7 bases in between. This clonotype was sampled from a woman aged 45-65 years in good health and CMV-seropositive. Source material: PBMCs. The chain is made from TRBV30 and TRBJ1-1, with no D gene named confidently. The DNA reads as follows: TGTGCCTGGAGTCGGGGTCTGAACACTGAAGCTTTCTTT. Its translation reads: CAWSRGLNTEAFF.